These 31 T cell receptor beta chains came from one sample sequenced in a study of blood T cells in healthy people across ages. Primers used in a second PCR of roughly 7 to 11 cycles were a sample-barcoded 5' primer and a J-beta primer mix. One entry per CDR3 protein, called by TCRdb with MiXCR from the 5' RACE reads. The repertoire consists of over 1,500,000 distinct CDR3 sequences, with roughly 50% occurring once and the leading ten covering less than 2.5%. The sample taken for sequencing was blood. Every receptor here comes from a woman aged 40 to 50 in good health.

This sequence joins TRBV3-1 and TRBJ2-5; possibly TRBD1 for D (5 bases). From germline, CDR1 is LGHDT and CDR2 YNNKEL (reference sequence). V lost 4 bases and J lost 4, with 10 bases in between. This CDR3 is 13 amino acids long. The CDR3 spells CASSRGLLETQYF. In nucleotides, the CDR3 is TGTGCCAGCAGCCGGGGCCTTTTAGAGACCCAGTACTTC.

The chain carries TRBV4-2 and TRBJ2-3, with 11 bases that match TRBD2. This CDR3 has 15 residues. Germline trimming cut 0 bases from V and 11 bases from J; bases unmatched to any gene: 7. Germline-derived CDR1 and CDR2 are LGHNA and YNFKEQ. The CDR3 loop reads CASSQEGLAGGVQYF. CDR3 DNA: TGTGCCAGCAGCCAAGAAGGGCTAGCGGGGGGCGTGCAGTATTTT.

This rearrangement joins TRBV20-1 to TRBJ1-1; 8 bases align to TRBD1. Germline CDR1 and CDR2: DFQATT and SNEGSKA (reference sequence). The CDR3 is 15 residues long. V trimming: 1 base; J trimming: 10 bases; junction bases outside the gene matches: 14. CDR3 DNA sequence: TGCAGTGCTAGAGGCTCCTGGACAGGGAAGGATGCAGCTTTCTTT. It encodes CSARGSWTGKDAAFF.

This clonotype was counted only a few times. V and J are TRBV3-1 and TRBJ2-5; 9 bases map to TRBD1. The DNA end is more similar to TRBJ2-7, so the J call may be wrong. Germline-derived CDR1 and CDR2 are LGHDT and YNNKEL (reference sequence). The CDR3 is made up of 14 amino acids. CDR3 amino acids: CASSQGGQGHEQYF. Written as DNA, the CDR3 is TGTGCCAGCAGCCAGGGGGGACAGGGTCACGAGCAGTACTTC.

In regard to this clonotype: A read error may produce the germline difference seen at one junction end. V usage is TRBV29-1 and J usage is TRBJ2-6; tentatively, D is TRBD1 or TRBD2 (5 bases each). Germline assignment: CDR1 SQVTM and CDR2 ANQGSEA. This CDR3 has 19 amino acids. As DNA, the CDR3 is TGCCGCGTTGATAGCGCCCGCTGGCAGGGCAACTCTGGGGCCAACGTCCTGACTTTC. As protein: CRVDSARWQGNSGANVLTF.

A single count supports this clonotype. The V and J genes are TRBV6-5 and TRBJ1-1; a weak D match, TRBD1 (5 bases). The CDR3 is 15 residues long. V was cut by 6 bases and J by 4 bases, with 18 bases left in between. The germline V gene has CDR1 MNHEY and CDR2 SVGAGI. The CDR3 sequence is CASSQVSVQGTEAFF. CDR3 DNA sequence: TGTGCCAGCAGCCAAGTGTCGGTTCAGGGCACTGAAGCTTTCTTT.

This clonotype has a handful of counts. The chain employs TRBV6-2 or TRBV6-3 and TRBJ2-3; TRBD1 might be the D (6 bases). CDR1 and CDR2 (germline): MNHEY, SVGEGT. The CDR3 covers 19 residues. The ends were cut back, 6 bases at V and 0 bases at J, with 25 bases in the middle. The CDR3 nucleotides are TGTGCCAGCAGCCTAAACATCCAAAGACAGGTCCCTAGCACAGATACGCAGTATTTT. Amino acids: CASSLNIQRQVPSTDTQYF.

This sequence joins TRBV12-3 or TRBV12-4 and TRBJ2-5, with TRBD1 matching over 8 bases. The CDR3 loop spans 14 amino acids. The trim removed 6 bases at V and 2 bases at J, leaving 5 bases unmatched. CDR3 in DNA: TGTGCCAGCAGGTCGGACAGGGAGCAAGAGACCCAGTACTTC. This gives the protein CASRSDREQETQYF.

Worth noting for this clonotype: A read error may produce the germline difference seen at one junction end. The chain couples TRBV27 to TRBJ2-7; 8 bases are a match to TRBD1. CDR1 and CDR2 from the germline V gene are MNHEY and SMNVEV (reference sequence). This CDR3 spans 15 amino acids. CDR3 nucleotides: TGTGTCAGCAGTCCAGGACAGGGAGGTTCCTACGAGCAGTACTTC. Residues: CVSSPGQGGSYEQYF.

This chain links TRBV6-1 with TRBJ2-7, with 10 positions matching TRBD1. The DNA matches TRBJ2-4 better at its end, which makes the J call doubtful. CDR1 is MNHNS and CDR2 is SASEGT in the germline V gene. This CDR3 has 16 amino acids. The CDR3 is CASSEWGQGFRNIQYF. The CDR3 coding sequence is TGTGCCAGCAGTGAATGGGGACAGGGGTTTCGGAACATTCAGTACTTC.

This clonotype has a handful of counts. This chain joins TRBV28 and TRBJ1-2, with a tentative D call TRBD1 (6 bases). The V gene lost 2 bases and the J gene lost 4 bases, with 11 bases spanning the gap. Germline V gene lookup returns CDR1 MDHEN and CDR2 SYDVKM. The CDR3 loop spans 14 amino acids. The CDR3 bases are TGTGCCAGCAGTTTAGAAGAGGGGGGCTATGGCTACACCTTC. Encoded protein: CASSLEEGGYGYTF.

CDR3 coding DNA: TGCAGTGCTAGCAGCCTGGCTTTGTATGGCTACACCTTC. Translating it yields CSASSLALYGYTF. V and J are TRBV20-1 and TRBJ1-2, with D uncertain. The V gene's germline CDR1 is DFQATT and CDR2 SNEGSKA (reference sequence). The CDR3 length is 13 residues. V was trimmed by 3 bases and J by 5 bases, leaving 13 bases between them.

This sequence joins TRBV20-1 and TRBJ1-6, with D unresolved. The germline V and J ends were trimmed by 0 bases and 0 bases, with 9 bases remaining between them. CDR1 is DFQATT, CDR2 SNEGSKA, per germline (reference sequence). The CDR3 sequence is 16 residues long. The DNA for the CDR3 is TGCAGTGCTAGAGATCAAGGGAGCTCCTATAATTCACCCCTCCACTTT. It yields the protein CSARDQGSSYNSPLHF.

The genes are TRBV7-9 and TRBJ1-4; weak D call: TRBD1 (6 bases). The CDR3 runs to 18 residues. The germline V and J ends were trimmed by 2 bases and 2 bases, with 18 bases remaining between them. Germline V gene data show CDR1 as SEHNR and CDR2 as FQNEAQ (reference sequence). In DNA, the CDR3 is TGTGCCAGCAGCTTACCCCGGGGTCAGGGGATCACTAATGAAAAACTGTTTTTT. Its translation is CASSLPRGQGITNEKLFF.

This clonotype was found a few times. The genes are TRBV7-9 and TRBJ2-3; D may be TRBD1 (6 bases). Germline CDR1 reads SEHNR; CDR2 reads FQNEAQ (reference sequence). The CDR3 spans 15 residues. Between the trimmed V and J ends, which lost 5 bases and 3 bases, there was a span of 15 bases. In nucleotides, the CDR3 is TGTGCCAGCAGCCACAGGGATACCGTTACAGATACGCAGTATTTT. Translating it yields CASSHRDTVTDTQYF.

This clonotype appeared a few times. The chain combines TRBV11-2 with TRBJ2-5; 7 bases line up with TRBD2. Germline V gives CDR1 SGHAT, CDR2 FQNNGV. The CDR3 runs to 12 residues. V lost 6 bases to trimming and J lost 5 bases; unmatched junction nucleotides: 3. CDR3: CASRGGKETQYF. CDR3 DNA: TGTGCCAGCAGGGGAGGGAAGGAGACCCAGTACTTC.

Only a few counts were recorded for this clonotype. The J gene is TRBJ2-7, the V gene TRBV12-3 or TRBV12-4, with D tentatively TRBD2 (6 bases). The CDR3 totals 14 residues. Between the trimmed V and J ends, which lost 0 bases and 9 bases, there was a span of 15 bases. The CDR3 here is CASSLAPLSGGQYF. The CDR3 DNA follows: TGTGCCAGCAGTTTAGCGCCCCTCTCCGGGGGGCAGTACTTC.

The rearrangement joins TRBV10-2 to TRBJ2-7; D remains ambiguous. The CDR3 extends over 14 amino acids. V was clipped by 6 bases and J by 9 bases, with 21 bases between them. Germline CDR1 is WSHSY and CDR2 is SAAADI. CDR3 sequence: CASREELIGKVQYF. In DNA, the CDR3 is TGCGCCAGCAGAGAAGAACTTATAGGGAAGGTGCAGTACTTC.

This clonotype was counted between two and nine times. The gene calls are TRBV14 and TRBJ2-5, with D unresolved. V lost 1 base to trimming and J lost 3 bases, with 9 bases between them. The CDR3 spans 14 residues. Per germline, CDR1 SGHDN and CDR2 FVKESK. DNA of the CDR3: TGTGCCAGCAGCCAAGTCGGGCGGAAAGAGACCCAGTACTTC. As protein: CASSQVGRKETQYF.

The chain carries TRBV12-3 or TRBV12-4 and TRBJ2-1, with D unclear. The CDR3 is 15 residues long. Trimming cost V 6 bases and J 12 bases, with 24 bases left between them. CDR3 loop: CASRPGSPLVSWQFF. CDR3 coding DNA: TGTGCCAGCAGACCCGGGTCACCTCTTGTCAGTTGGCAGTTCTTC.

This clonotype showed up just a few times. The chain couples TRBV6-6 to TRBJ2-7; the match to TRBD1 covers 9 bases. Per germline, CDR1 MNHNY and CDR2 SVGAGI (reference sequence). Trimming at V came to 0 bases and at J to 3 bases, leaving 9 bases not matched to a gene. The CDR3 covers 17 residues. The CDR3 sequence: CASSYSLDRGKIYEQYF. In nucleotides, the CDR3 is TGTGCCAGCAGTTACTCCCTGGACAGGGGAAAGATCTACGAGCAGTACTTC.

The CDR3 is CASSIKRGSNQPQHF. Written as DNA, the CDR3 is TGTGCCAGTAGTATTAAGCGAGGGAGCAATCAGCCCCAGCATTTT. The chain links TRBV19 to TRBJ1-5; D remains unclear. The CDR3 has 15 amino acids. V shed 3 bases and J shed 1 base, with 10 bases lying between them. From germline, CDR1 is LNHDA and CDR2 SQIVND (reference sequence).

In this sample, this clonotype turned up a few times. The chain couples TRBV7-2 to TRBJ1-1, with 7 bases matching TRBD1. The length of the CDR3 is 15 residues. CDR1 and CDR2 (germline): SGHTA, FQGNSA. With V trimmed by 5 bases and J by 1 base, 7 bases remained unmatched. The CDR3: CASSETGRTNTEAFF. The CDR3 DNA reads TGTGCCAGCAGCGAGACAGGGAGAACGAACACTGAAGCTTTCTTT.

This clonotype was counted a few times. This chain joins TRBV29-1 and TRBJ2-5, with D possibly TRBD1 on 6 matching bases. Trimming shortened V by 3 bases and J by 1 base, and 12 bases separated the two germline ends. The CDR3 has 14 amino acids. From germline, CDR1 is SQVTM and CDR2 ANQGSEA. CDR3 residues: CSVDTGKSQETQYF. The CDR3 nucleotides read TGCAGCGTTGACACAGGGAAATCCCAAGAGACCCAGTACTTC. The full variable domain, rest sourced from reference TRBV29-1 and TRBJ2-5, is SAVISQKPSRDICQRGTSLTIQCQVDSQVTMMFWYRQQPGQSLTLIATANQGSEATYESGFVIDKFPISRPNLTFSTLTVSNMSPEDSSIYLCSVDTGKSQETQYFGPGTRLLVL.

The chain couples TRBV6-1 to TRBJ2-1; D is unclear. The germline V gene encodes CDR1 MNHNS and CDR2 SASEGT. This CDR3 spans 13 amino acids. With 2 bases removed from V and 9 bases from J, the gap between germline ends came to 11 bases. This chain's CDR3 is CASSERPGGEQFF. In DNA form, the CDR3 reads TGTGCCAGCAGTGAACGCCCCGGCGGTGAGCAGTTCTTC.

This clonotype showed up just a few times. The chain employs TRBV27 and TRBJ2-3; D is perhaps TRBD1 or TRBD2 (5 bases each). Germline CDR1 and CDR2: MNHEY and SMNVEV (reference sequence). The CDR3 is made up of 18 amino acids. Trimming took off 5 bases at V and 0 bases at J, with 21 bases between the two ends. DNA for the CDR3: TGTGCCAGCAGTCCTACCCCCCAAGGATGGGGGAGCACAGATACGCAGTATTTT. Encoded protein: CASSPTPQGWGSTDTQYF.

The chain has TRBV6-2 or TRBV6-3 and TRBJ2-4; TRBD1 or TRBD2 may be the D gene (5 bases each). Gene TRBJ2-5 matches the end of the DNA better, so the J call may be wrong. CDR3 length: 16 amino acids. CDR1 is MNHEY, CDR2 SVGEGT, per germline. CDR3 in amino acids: CASRHTYSRDAETQYF. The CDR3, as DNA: TGTGCCAGCAGACACACGTACTCCCGGGACGCAGAGACCCAGTACTTC.

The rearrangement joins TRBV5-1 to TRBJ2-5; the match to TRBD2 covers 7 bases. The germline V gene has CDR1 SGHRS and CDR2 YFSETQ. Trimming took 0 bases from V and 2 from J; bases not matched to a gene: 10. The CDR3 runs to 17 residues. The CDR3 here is CASSLASRSGTQETQYF. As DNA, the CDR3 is TGCGCCAGCAGCTTGGCATCTAGGAGCGGGACTCAAGAGACCCAGTACTTC.

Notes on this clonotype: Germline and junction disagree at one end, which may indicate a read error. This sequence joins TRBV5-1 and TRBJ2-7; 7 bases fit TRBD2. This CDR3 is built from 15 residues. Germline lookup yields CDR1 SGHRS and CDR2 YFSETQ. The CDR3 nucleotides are TGCGCCGGCAGCTCCGGACTAGTCCTCTCCTACGAGCAGTACTTC. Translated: CAGSSGLVLSYEQYF. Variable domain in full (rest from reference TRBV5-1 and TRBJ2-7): KAGVTQTPRYLIKTRGQQVTLSCSPISGHRSVSWYQQTPGQGLQFLFEYFSETQRNKGNFPGRFSGRQFSNSRSEMNVSTLELGDSALYLCAGSSGLVLSYEQYFGPGTRLTVT.

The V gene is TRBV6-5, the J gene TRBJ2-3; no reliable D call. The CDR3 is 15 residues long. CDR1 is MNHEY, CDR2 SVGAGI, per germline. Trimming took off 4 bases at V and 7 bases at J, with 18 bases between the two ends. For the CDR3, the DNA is TGTGCCAGCAGTTTGGATCAGTTCAGCCCTAATACGCAGTATTTT. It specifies CASSLDQFSPNTQYF.

This CDR3 reads CASSPPGGLYGYTF. DNA for the CDR3: TGTGCCAGCTCACCACCCGGCGGACTCTATGGCTACACCTTC. V is TRBV18 and J is TRBJ1-2; D remains ambiguous. V lost 0 bases and J 4 bases, leaving 9 bases between the germline ends. Per germline, CDR1 KGHSH and CDR2 LQKENI. This CDR3 has 14 residues. Variable domain in full (rest from reference TRBV18 and TRBJ1-2): NAGVMQNPRHLVRRRGQEARLRCSPMKGHSHVYWYRQLPEEGLKFMVYLQKENIIDESGMPKERFSAEFPKEGPSILRIQQVVRGDSAAYFCASSPPGGLYGYTFGSGTRLTVV.